This T cell receptor beta chain was obtained from a study of shared clonotypes between healthy human individuals. CDR1 SEHNR and CDR2 FQNEAQ come from the germline V gene (reference sequence). Trimming cost V 2 bases and J 7 bases, with 14 bases left between them. The CDR3 sequence is 15 residues long. Each replicate PCR on the sorted subsets used around 200 ng DNA (around 30,000 T cell genomes). Clones were read by immunoSEQ multiplex PCR, and TCRdb kept only the in-frame ones, dropping some. The sample includes 950,000 to 1,100,000 clones, around 82% seen only once; the top ten take roughly 0.62%. A remark on this clone: The antigen is not known.

Study observations and caveats: Some clonotypes were shared by all four sorted-subset donors, while others were not shared. The non-shared ones had lower generation probabilities than the shared ones.

Sequences were obtained from memory CD4+ T cells from PBMCs. Subset: CD45RA-negative fraction. The clonotype was recovered from a man in his late teens or twenties in good health. Some clones in this sample may be carry-over from other donors' samples. The chain links TRBV7-9 to TRBJ1-4; possibly TRBD1 for D (5 bases). This CDR3 is CASSLSQGAGEKLFF. The CDR3 DNA reads TGTGCCAGCAGCTTATCCCAGGGCGCGGGTGAAAAACTGTTTTTT.